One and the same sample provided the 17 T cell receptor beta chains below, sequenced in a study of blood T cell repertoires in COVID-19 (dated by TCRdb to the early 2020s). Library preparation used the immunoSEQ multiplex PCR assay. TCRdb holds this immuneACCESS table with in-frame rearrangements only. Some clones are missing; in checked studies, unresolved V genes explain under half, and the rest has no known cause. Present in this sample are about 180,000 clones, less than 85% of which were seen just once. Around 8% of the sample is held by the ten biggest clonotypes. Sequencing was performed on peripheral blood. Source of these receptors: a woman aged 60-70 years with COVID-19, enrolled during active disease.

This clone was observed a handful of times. DNA for the CDR3: TGTGCCAGCAGATTACAGGTCAATGGGTCACCCCTCCACTTT. Its protein product is CASRLQVNGSPLHF. V usage is TRBV27 and J usage is TRBJ1-6; TRBD1 might be the D (5 bases). Germline CDR1 and CDR2: MNHEY and SMNVEV (reference sequence). With 6 bases removed from V and 10 bases from J, the gap between germline ends came to 16 bases. The CDR3 has 14 residues.

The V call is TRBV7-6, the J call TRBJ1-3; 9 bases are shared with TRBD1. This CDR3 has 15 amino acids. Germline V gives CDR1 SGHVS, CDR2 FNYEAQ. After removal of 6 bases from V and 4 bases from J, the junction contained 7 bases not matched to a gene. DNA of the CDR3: TGTGCCAGCAGTAACCCGGGACAGGGAGGAAACACCATATATTTT. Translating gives CASSNPGQGGNTIYF.

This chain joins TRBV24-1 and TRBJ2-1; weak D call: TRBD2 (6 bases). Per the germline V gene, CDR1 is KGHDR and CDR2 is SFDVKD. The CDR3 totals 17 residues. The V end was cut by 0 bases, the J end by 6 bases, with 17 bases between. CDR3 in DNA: TGTGCCACCAGTGATTTGCCCCGTCGGACTACCTTCAATGAGCAGTTCTTC. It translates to CATSDLPRRTTFNEQFF.

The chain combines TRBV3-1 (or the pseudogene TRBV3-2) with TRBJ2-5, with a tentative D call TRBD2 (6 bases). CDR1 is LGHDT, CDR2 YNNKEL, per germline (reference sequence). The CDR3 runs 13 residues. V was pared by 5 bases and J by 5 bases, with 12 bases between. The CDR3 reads CASSLTSRETQYF. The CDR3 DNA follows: TGTGCCAGCAGCTTGACTAGTCGGGAGACCCAGTACTTC.

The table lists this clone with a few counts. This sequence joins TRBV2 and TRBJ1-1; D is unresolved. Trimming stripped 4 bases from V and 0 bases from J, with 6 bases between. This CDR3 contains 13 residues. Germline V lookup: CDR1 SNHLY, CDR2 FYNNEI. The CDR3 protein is CASSGNMNTEAFF. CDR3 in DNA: TGTGCCAGCAGTGGAAACATGAACACTGAAGCTTTCTTT.

CDR3 DNA sequence: TGTGCCAGCAAAAAGGCGCGGGAGTATGATACGCAGTATTTT. As protein: CASKKAREYDTQYF. J is TRBJ2-3 and V is TRBV28, with 7 nucleotides matching TRBD2. The ends lost 7 bases at V and 6 bases at J; junction bases unmatched: 10. Germline V gene lookup returns CDR1 MDHEN and CDR2 SYDVKM. The CDR3 has 14 residues.

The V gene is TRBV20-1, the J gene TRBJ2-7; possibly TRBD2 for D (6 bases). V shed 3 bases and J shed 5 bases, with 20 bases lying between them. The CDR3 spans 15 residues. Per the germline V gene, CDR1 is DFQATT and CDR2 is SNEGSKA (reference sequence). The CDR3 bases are TGCAGTGCTAGTCCCATCCGGCGGACTATTGACGAGCAGTACTTC. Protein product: CSASPIRRTIDEQYF.

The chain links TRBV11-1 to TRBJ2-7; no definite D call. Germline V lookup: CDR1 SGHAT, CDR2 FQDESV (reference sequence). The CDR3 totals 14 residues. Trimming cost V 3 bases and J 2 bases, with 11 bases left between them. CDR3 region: CASSFVAEAYEQYF. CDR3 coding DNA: TGTGCCAGCAGCTTCGTGGCGGAAGCCTACGAGCAGTACTTC.

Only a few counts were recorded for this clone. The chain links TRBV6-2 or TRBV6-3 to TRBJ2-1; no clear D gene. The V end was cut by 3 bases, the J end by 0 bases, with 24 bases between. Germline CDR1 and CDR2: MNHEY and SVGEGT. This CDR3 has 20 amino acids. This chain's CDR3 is CASSYTTVKTSEGSYNEQFF. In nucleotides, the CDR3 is TGTGCCAGCAGTTATACGACCGTCAAGACAAGTGAAGGCTCCTACAATGAGCAGTTCTTC.

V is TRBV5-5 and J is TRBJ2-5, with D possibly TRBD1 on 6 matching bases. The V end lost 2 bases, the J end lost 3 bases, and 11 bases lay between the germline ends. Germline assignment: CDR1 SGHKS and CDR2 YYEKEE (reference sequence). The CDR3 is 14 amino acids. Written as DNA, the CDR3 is TGTGCCAGCAGCTTTCCAGGGGAAGAAGAGACCCAGTACTTC. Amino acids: CASSFPGEEETQYF.

CDR3 protein: CSVDGAGGTDTQYF. In DNA, the CDR3 is TGCAGCGTTGACGGGGCGGGAGGCACAGATACGCAGTATTTT. The J gene is TRBJ2-3, the V gene TRBV29-1, with 7 bases aligning to TRBD2. Germline assignment: CDR1 SQVTM and CDR2 ANQGSEA. V dropped 3 bases and J dropped 1; count of bases not matched to a gene: 4. This CDR3 has 14 amino acids.

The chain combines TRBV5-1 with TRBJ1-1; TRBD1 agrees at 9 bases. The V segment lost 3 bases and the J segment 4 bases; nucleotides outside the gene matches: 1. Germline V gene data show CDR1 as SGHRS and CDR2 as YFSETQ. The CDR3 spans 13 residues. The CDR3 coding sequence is TGCGCCAGCAGCTGGGACAGGGTCACTGAAGCTTTCTTT. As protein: CASSWDRVTEAFF. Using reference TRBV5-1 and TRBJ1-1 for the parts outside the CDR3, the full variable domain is KAGVTQTPRYLIKTRGQQVTLSCSPISGHRSVSWYQQTPGQGLQFLFEYFSETQRNKGNFPGRFSGRQFSNSRSEMNVSTLELGDSALYLCASSWDRVTEAFFGQGTRLTVV.

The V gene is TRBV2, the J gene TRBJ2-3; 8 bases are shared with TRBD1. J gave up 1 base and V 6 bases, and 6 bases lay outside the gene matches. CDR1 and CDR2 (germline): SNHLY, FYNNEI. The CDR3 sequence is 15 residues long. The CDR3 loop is CASSFSGQGTDTQYF. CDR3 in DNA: TGTGCCAGCAGCTTTTCGGGACAGGGCACAGATACGCAGTATTTT.

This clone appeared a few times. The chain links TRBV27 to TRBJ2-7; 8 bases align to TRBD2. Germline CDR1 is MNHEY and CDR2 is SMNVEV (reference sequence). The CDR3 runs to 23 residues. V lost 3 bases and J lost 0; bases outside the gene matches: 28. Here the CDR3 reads CASSFLPSMPPAQRGPLSYEQYV. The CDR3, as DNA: TGTGCCAGCAGTTTCCTGCCTTCTATGCCCCCGGCCCAGCGGGGGCCCCTCTCCTACGAGCAGTACGTC.

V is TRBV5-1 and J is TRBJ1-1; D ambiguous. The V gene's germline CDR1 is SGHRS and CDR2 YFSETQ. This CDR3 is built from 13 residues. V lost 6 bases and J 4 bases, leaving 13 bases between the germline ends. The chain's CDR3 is CASMRERSTEAFF. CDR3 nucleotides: TGCGCCAGCATGAGGGAGCGGAGCACTGAAGCTTTCTTT.

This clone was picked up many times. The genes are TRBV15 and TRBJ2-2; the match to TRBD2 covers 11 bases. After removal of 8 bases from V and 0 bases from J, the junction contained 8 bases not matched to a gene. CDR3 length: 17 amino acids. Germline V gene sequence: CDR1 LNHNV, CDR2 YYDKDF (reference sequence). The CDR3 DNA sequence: TGTGCCACCGCGGGACTAGCGGCAAACGCGAACACCGGGGAGCTGTTTTTT. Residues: CATAGLAANANTGELFF.

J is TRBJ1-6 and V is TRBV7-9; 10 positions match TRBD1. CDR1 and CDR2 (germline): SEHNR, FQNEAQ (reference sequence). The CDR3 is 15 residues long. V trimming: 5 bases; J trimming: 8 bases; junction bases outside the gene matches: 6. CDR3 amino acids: CASSLGTGVHSPLHF. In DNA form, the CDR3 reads TGTGCCAGCAGCCTAGGGACAGGGGTCCATTCACCCCTCCACTTT.